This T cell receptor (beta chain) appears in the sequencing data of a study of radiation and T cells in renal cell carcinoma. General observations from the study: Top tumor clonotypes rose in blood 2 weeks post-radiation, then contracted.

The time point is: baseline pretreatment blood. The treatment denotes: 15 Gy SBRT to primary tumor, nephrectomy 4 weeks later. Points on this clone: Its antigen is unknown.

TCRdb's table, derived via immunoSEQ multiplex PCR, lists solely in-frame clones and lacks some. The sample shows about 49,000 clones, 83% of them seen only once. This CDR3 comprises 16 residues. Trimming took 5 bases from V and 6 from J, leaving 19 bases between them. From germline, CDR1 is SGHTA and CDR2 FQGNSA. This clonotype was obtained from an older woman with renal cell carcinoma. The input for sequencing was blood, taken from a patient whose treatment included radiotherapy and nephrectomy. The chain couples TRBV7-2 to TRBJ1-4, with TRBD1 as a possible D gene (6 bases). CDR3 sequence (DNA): TGTGCCAGCAGCCCCCAGGTTGGAGGGGGGGATGAAAAACTGTTTTTT. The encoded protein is CASSPQVGGGDEKLFF.